Listed below are T cell receptor beta chains from one sample, sequenced in a study of blood T cell repertoires in COVID-19. Repertoires were generated with immunoSEQ multiplex PCR, while TCRdb's copy carries only in-frame clones and drops some. The repertoire includes a few hundred thousand clones, roughly 90% of them detected once, and 18% sits in the top ten. What was sequenced was PBMCs or T cells enriched from blood (not recorded which). Receptors were obtained from a woman in her twenties or thirties who had recovered from COVID-19. The CDR3 runs from the conserved cysteine through the conserved F or W. Each record gives: clone size, J gene, V gene, D gene, CDR3 protein, CDR3 DNA. A D gene is named only where the DNA matches it firmly. Clone size, where shown, is once, few, many, or a class for clones that have expanded.

>.|TRBJ1-4|TRBV7-8|.
CASSDTGLGEKLFF
TGTGCCAGCAGCGATACAGGGTTAGGCGAAAAACTGTTTTTT
>.|TRBJ2-5|TRBV2|.
CATGQRRGETQYF
TGTGCCACCGGACAGCGACGCGGGGAGACCCAGTACTTC
>.|TRBJ2-3|TRBV4-3|TRBD2
CASSQAGGLGDTQYF
TGCGCCAGCAGCCAAGCGGGGGGGCTAGGGGATACGCAGTATTTT
>.|TRBJ1-1|TRBV19|.
CASKGQGRNTEAFF
TGTGCCAGTAAGGGGCAGGGAAGAAACACTGAAGCTTTCTTT
>.|TRBJ1-4|TRBV3-1/TRBV3-2|.
CASSHPGGPKGEKLFF
TGTGCCAGCAGCCACCCAGGAGGGCCAAAGGGGGAAAAACTGTTTTTT
>.|TRBJ2-1|TRBV27|.
CASSFVGRSSYNEQFF
TGTGCCAGCAGTTTCGTGGGGAGGAGCTCCTACAATGAGCAGTTCTTC
>.|TRBJ2-7|TRBV27|TRBD2
CASSRQGGIYEQYF
TGTGCCAGCAGTCGCCAGGGAGGGATCTACGAGCAGTACTTC
>few|TRBJ2-1|TRBV2|.
CASSASREQFF
TGTGCCAGCAGTGCGTCGAGGGAGCAGTTCTTC
>few|TRBJ1-2|TRBV18|TRBD1
CASSPRDSLYGYTF
TGTGCCAGCTCACCTCGGGACAGTCTCTATGGCTACACCTTC
>.|TRBJ1-1|TRBV6-4|.
CASSLTDRDTEAFF
TGTGCCAGCAGTCTCACCGACAGAGACACTGAAGCTTTCTTT
>.|TRBJ2-5|TRBV5-6|TRBD2
CASSLVSSGETQYF
TGTGCCAGCAGCTTGGTGTCTAGCGGAGAGACCCAGTACTTC
>.|TRBJ2-7|TRBV20-1|TRBD2
CSAAGAYEQYF
TGCAGTGCCGCGGGAGCCTACGAGCAGTACTTC
>.|TRBJ2-1|TRBV28|.
CASTIGQTNNEQFF
TGTGCCAGCACCATAGGACAGACGAACAATGAGCAGTTCTTC
>.|TRBJ2-3|TRBV28|TRBD2
CASSFIASGRGADTQYF
TGTGCCAGCAGTTTTATAGCTAGCGGGAGGGGGGCCGATACGCAGTATTTT
>.|TRBJ1-2|TRBV18|.
CASSPTQGSGDGYTF
TGTGCCAGCTCACCAACACAGGGTTCTGGCGATGGCTACACCTTC
>.|TRBJ1-5|TRBV28|.
CASSSRQGLSSPQHF
TGTGCCAGCAGTTCAAGGCAGGGATTATCTTCGCCCCAGCATTTT
>.|TRBJ1-1|TRBV18|TRBD1
CASSPRGLQAFF
TGCGCCAGCTCACCCAGGGGGCTTCAAGCTTTCTTT
>.|TRBJ2-2|TRBV19|TRBD2
CASTRPTSGRLDTGELFF
TGTGCCAGTACTCGCCCGACTAGCGGGAGGCTTGACACCGGGGAGCTGTTTTTT
>.|TRBJ2-3|TRBV28|TRBD2
CATGREAPGTQYF
TGTGCCACGGGGCGGGAGGCCCCAGGTACGCAGTATTTT
>.|TRBJ2-1|TRBV7-3|TRBD2
CASSLGPAGNSEQFF
TGTGCCAGCAGCTTAGGTCCAGCGGGAAATTCTGAGCAGTTCTTC
>.|TRBJ2-3|TRBV9|.
CASSVDGGSGTDTQYF
TGTGCCAGCAGCGTAGATGGAGGGAGTGGGACAGATACGCAGTATTTT
>.|TRBJ1-2|TRBV18|TRBD1
CASSPDREYGYTF
TGTGCCAGCTCACCGGACAGGGAGTATGGCTACACCTTC
>.|TRBJ2-7|TRBV4-2|.
CASSQELAVYEQYF
TGTGCCAGCAGCCAAGAATTAGCGGTCTACGAGCAGTACTTC
>.|TRBJ1-3|TRBV28|.
CAIGSFSSGNTIYF
TGTGCCATTGGGAGCTTCAGCTCTGGAAACACCATATATTTT
>once|TRBJ2-2|TRBV28|TRBD1
CASSLPLQGAGELFF
TGTGCCAGCAGCTTACCCCTACAGGGGGCCGGGGAGCTGTTTTTT
>.|TRBJ1-2|TRBV7-9|TRBD1
CASSSGTGVGYTF
TGTGCCAGCAGCTCCGGGACAGGGGTCGGCTACACCTTC
>.|TRBJ1-1|TRBV21-1|.
CASSTRDRNTEAFF
TGTGCCAGCAGCACTCGAGACAGGAACACTGAAGCTTTCTTT
>once|TRBJ2-7|TRBV29-1|.
CSAQGGPGREQYF
TGCAGCGCCCAAGGGGGCCCCGGGAGAGAGCAGTACTTC
>.|TRBJ2-7|TRBV10-2|TRBD2
CASSAASGEYEQYF
TGCGCCAGCAGTGCGGCCAGCGGGGAGTACGAGCAGTACTTC
>.|TRBJ1-1|TRBV7-9|TRBD1
CASSSDRLTEAFF
TGTGCCAGCAGCTCGGACAGGCTCACTGAAGCTTTCTTT
>few|TRBJ1-5|TRBV29-1|.
CSVSLQENSNQPQHF
TGCAGCGTGTCGTTACAGGAAAATAGCAATCAGCCCCAGCATTTT
>.|TRBJ1-1|TRBV6-5|.
CASSYAGNEAFF
TGTGCCAGCAGTTACGCGGGGAATGAAGCTTTCTTT
>.|TRBJ1-1|TRBV19|.
CASSNTGGGTEAFF
TGTGCCAGTAGTAATACGGGAGGTGGTACTGAAGCTTTCTTT
>once|TRBJ2-7|TRBV3-1/TRBV3-2|.
CASSQDGPPGHTFSYEQYF
TGTGCCAGCAGCCAAGATGGTCCTCCGGGACATACTTTCTCCTACGAGCAGTACTTC
>.|TRBJ2-3|TRBV24-1|TRBD1
CATSDASARGRVTDTQYF
TGTGCCACCAGTGATGCATCCGCCAGGGGGCGCGTCACAGATACGCAGTATTTT
>.|TRBJ2-5|TRBV5-4|TRBD2
CASSLGPSGGAGETQYF
TGTGCCAGCAGCTTGGGCCCTAGCGGGGGGGCCGGGGAGACCCAGTACTTC
>.|TRBJ1-1|TRBV2|.
CASRGTYMNTEAFF
TGTGCCAGCAGGGGGACATACATGAACACTGAAGCTTTCTTT
>.|TRBJ2-5|TRBV3-1/TRBV3-2|.
CASSRLVGQNQETQYF
TGTGCCAGCAGCCGCCTGGTGGGGCAGAACCAAGAGACCCAGTACTTC
>.|TRBJ2-7|TRBV9|TRBD1
CASSAGQGVSQQYF
TGTGCCAGCAGCGCGGGACAGGGCGTCTCGCAGCAGTACTTC
>few|TRBJ1-5|TRBV7-6|.
CASSPGVGSAGGPQHF
TGTGCCAGCAGCCCGGGAGTTGGGTCGGCCGGGGGGCCCCAGCATTTT
>.|TRBJ1-1|TRBV18|.
CASSGANTEAFF
TGTGCCAGCTCAGGGGCGAACACTGAAGCTTTCTTT
>.|TRBJ1-2|TRBV7-4|.
CASSPRYRYYGYTF
TGTGCCAGCAGCCCCCGTTACAGGTACTATGGCTACACCTTC
>.|TRBJ2-4|TRBV5-1|.
CASSLMGRATGAKNIQYF
TGCGCCAGCAGCTTGATGGGGCGCGCAACTGGTGCCAAAAACATTCAGTACTTC
>.|TRBJ2-7|TRBV4-1|TRBD2
CASSQVVWASGTYEQYF
TGCGCCAGCAGCCAAGTGGTGTGGGCTAGCGGGACTTACGAGCAGTACTTC
>once|TRBJ2-7|TRBV5-6|.
CASSLDNYEQYF
TGTGCCAGCAGCTTGGATAACTACGAGCAGTACTTC
>once|TRBJ2-3|TRBV7-8|TRBD1
CASSLRRQGPDTQYF
TGTGCCAGCAGCTTACGAAGACAGGGGCCAGATACGCAGTATTTT
>.|TRBJ1-4|TRBV18|.
CASSPYTTNEKLFF
TGTGCCAGCTCACCTTATACAACTAATGAAAAACTGTTTTTT
>.|TRBJ1-5|TRBV24-1|TRBD1
CATSDLQSWTGLNQPQHF
TGTGCCACCAGTGATTTGCAGTCTTGGACAGGCCTCAATCAGCCCCAGCATTTT